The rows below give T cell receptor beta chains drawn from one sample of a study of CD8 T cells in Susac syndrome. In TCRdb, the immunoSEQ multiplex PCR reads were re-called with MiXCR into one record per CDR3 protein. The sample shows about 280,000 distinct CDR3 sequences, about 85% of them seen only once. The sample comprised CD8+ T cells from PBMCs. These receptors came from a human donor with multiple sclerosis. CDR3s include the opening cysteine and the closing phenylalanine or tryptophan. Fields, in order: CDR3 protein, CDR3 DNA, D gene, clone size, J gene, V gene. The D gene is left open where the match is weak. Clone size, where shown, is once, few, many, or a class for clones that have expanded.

CDR3aa: CASSPNDGAENTIYF; CDR3nt: TGTGCCAGCTCACCAAACGACGGGGCAGAAAACACCATATATTTT; d_gene: .; abundance: few; j_gene: TRBJ1-3; v_gene: TRBV18
CDR3aa: CAISAGAEQYF; CDR3nt: TGTGCCATCAGTGCGGGAGCCGAGCAGTACTTC; d_gene: .; abundance: .; j_gene: TRBJ2-7; v_gene: TRBV10-3
CDR3aa: CASSPQGRRNTIYF; CDR3nt: TGTGCCAGCAGTCCCCAGGGGCGGCGAAACACCATATATTTT; d_gene: .; abundance: .; j_gene: TRBJ1-3; v_gene: TRBV27
CDR3aa: CASSPPRDLYYEQYF; CDR3nt: TGTGCCAGCTCACCACCCCGGGACCTATACTACGAGCAGTACTTC; d_gene: .; abundance: .; j_gene: TRBJ2-7; v_gene: TRBV18
CDR3aa: CATYAGTGKHEQYF; CDR3nt: TGTGCCACCTACGCCGGGACAGGAAAACACGAGCAGTACTTC; d_gene: TRBD1; abundance: .; j_gene: TRBJ2-7; v_gene: TRBV10-3
CDR3aa: CASSLRVESVYEQYF; CDR3nt: TGTGCCAGCAGCTTAAGAGTTGAGTCGGTCTACGAGCAGTACTTC; d_gene: .; abundance: .; j_gene: TRBJ2-7; v_gene: TRBV7-6
CDR3aa: CASSLLDSATDTQYF; CDR3nt: TGTGCCAGCAGCCTACTGGACAGCGCGACAGATACGCAGTATTTT; d_gene: .; abundance: .; j_gene: TRBJ2-3; v_gene: TRBV6-2/TRBV6-3
CDR3aa: CASSLRAGGYDEQYF; CDR3nt: TGTGCCAGCAGCTTACGAGCGGGAGGTTACGACGAGCAGTACTTC; d_gene: TRBD2; abundance: .; j_gene: TRBJ2-7; v_gene: TRBV7-2
CDR3aa: CASSLPLTSGFSYEQYF; CDR3nt: TGTGCCAGCAGTTTACCCCTTACTAGCGGTTTTTCCTACGAGCAGTACTTC; d_gene: TRBD2; abundance: .; j_gene: TRBJ2-7; v_gene: TRBV27
CDR3aa: CASSIYRVRDWETEAFF; CDR3nt: TGTGCCAGCAGTATATACAGGGTGAGAGATTGGGAGACTGAAGCTTTCTTT; d_gene: .; abundance: .; j_gene: TRBJ1-1; v_gene: TRBV28
CDR3aa: CASSPTLGEYYGYTF; CDR3nt: TGTGCCAGCAGTCCAACCTTAGGGGAGTACTATGGCTACACCTTC; d_gene: .; abundance: .; j_gene: TRBJ1-2; v_gene: TRBV28
CDR3aa: CASSGSLAGHYNEQFF; CDR3nt: TGTGCCAGCAGCGGAAGTCTAGCGGGACACTACAATGAGCAGTTCTTC; d_gene: TRBD2; abundance: .; j_gene: TRBJ2-1; v_gene: TRBV9
CDR3aa: CASSEREGLDTQYF; CDR3nt: TGTGCCAGCAGTGAGCGGGAGGGCCTTGATACGCAGTATTTT; d_gene: TRBD2; abundance: .; j_gene: TRBJ2-3; v_gene: TRBV6-1
CDR3aa: CASSPGTEYSSYEQYF; CDR3nt: TGTGCCAGCAGCCCCGGGACAGAGTACAGCTCCTACGAGCAGTACTTC; d_gene: TRBD1; abundance: .; j_gene: TRBJ2-7; v_gene: TRBV7-6
CDR3aa: CASSLGSNEAFF; CDR3nt: TGTGCCAGCAGCTTAGGGTCCAACGAGGCTTTCTTT; d_gene: .; abundance: few; j_gene: TRBJ1-1; v_gene: TRBV7-6
CDR3aa: CASSRSRAGEQYF; CDR3nt: TGTGCCAGCAGTCGAAGCAGGGCTGGTGAGCAGTACTTC; d_gene: .; abundance: .; j_gene: TRBJ2-7; v_gene: TRBV28
CDR3aa: CASRDRGSAYEQYF; CDR3nt: TGTGCCAGCAGAGATCGGGGCTCGGCCTACGAGCAGTACTTC; d_gene: .; abundance: .; j_gene: TRBJ2-7; v_gene: TRBV5-4
CDR3aa: CASSLVQGRDEQYF; CDR3nt: TGTGCCAGCAGTTTGGTACAGGGCAGAGACGAGCAGTACTTC; d_gene: .; abundance: once; j_gene: TRBJ2-7; v_gene: TRBV27
CDR3aa: CSARGGRMGEAFF; CDR3nt: TGCAGTGCTAGGGGGGGTCGAATGGGTGAAGCTTTCTTT; d_gene: .; abundance: .; j_gene: TRBJ1-1; v_gene: TRBV20-1
CDR3aa: CASSYYLSGTEAFF; CDR3nt: TGTGCCAGCAGTTACTATCTGAGCGGCACTGAAGCTTTCTTT; d_gene: .; abundance: few; j_gene: TRBJ1-1; v_gene: TRBV6-5
CDR3aa: CASSSGQGYNEQFF; CDR3nt: TGTGCCAGCAGCTCGGGACAGGGTTACAATGAGCAGTTCTTC; d_gene: TRBD1; abundance: few; j_gene: TRBJ2-1; v_gene: TRBV5-4
CDR3aa: CSVEVGSGPRGYTF; CDR3nt: TGCAGCGTTGAAGTAGGGTCAGGTCCTCGGGGCTACACCTTC; d_gene: .; abundance: once; j_gene: TRBJ1-2; v_gene: TRBV29-1
CDR3aa: CASSHHRDRTFGYTF; CDR3nt: TGTGCCAGCAGCCATCACCGGGACCGGACGTTTGGCTACACCTTC; d_gene: .; abundance: .; j_gene: TRBJ1-2; v_gene: TRBV7-9
CDR3aa: CASRSPSSYNSPLHF; CDR3nt: TGTGCCAGCAGGTCACCGAGCTCCTATAATTCACCCCTCCACTTT; d_gene: .; abundance: .; j_gene: TRBJ1-6; v_gene: TRBV7-9
CDR3aa: CASSLYPGFNTEAFF; CDR3nt: TGTGCCAGCAGCTTATATCCAGGGTTTAACACTGAAGCTTTCTTT; d_gene: .; abundance: .; j_gene: TRBJ1-1; v_gene: TRBV7-3
CDR3aa: CASSLTAGDMMETQYF; CDR3nt: TGTGCCAGCAGTTTAACAGCTGGGGATATGATGGAGACCCAGTACTTC; d_gene: .; abundance: .; j_gene: TRBJ2-5; v_gene: TRBV27
CDR3aa: CASSQPPGLNEKLFF; CDR3nt: TGTGCCAGCTCTCAACCTCCCGGCCTTAATGAAAAACTGTTTTTT; d_gene: .; abundance: .; j_gene: TRBJ1-4; v_gene: TRBV18
CDR3aa: CASRRLAGGPDTQYF; CDR3nt: TGTGCCAGCAGGAGACTAGCGGGAGGGCCAGATACGCAGTATTTT; d_gene: TRBD2; abundance: .; j_gene: TRBJ2-3; v_gene: TRBV27
CDR3aa: CAWTPLGAGGTEAFF; CDR3nt: TGTGCCTGGACCCCTTTGGGGGCTGGAGGCACTGAAGCTTTCTTT; d_gene: .; abundance: once; j_gene: TRBJ1-1; v_gene: TRBV30
CDR3aa: CASSPLLAGTYEQYF; CDR3nt: TGTGCCAGCTCACCACTACTAGCTGGGACTTACGAGCAGTACTTC; d_gene: .; abundance: .; j_gene: TRBJ2-7; v_gene: TRBV18
CDR3aa: CAISESFGERAQHF; CDR3nt: TGTGCCATCAGTGAGTCTTTCGGGGAACGGGCCCAGCATTTT; d_gene: .; abundance: .; j_gene: TRBJ1-5; v_gene: TRBV10-3
CDR3aa: CASSHGGPREQFF; CDR3nt: TGTGCCAGCAGCCACGGGGGCCCAAGGGAGCAGTTCTTC; d_gene: .; abundance: .; j_gene: TRBJ2-1; v_gene: TRBV3-1
CDR3aa: CASSFSRGKLFF; CDR3nt: TGTGCCAGCAGCTTTTCCAGGGGAAAACTGTTTTTT; d_gene: .; abundance: .; j_gene: TRBJ1-4; v_gene: TRBV5-6
CDR3aa: CATSRYTDTQYF; CDR3nt: TGTGCCACCAGCAGGTACACAGATACGCAGTATTTT; d_gene: .; abundance: once; j_gene: TRBJ2-3; v_gene: TRBV15
CDR3aa: CASSNRDLIF; CDR3nt: TGTGCCAGCAGCAATCGGGACCTTATCTTC; d_gene: .; abundance: .; j_gene: TRBJ2-1; v_gene: TRBV28
CDR3aa: CASSQRGQGEIENTEAFF; CDR3nt: TGTGCCAGCAGCCAAAGGGGACAGGGTGAAATAGAGAACACTGAAGCTTTCTTT; d_gene: TRBD1; abundance: .; j_gene: TRBJ1-1; v_gene: TRBV3-1
CDR3aa: CASSWQGALFDEQYF; CDR3nt: TGTGCCAGCAGTTGGCAGGGGGCGCTTTTCGACGAGCAGTACTTC; d_gene: TRBD1; abundance: .; j_gene: TRBJ2-7; v_gene: TRBV27
CDR3aa: CASRPPGEMTEAFF; CDR3nt: TGTGCCAGCAGGCCACCCGGGGAGATGACTGAAGCTTTCTTT; d_gene: .; abundance: once; j_gene: TRBJ1-1; v_gene: TRBV7-9
CDR3aa: CASSIEVIGGPQHF; CDR3nt: TGTGCCAGTAGTATAGAAGTTATAGGGGGGCCCCAGCATTTT; d_gene: .; abundance: .; j_gene: TRBJ1-5; v_gene: TRBV19
CDR3aa: CASSLFGDSNQPQHF; CDR3nt: TGTGCCAGCAGCTTATTCGGAGATAGCAATCAGCCCCAGCATTTT; d_gene: .; abundance: .; j_gene: TRBJ1-5; v_gene: TRBV5-5
CDR3aa: CASSLKATDYEQYF; CDR3nt: TGTGCCAGCAGTTTGAAGGCCACAGACTACGAGCAGTACTTC; d_gene: .; abundance: .; j_gene: TRBJ2-7; v_gene: TRBV28
CDR3aa: CASGIPLTDYGYTF; CDR3nt: TGTGCTAGTGGTATTCCCTTGACAGATTATGGCTACACCTTC; d_gene: .; abundance: .; j_gene: TRBJ1-2; v_gene: TRBV12-5
CDR3aa: CASSLTGTVLLQPQHF; CDR3nt: TGTGCCAGCAGTTTAACAGGGACGGTTTTACTCCAGCCCCAGCATTTT; d_gene: .; abundance: once; j_gene: TRBJ1-5; v_gene: TRBV27
CDR3aa: CSVGVRSSGYTF; CDR3nt: TGCAGCGTTGGCGTGCGATCGAGTGGCTACACCTTC; d_gene: .; abundance: .; j_gene: TRBJ1-2; v_gene: TRBV29-1
CDR3aa: CASSQITGPPLGEQYF; CDR3nt: TGCGCCAGCAGCCAAATTACAGGGCCCCCCTTGGGCGAGCAGTACTTC; d_gene: .; abundance: .; j_gene: TRBJ2-7; v_gene: TRBV4-1
CDR3aa: CASSRPGGRETQYF; CDR3nt: TGTGCCAGCAGCCGACCGGGAGGGAGAGAGACCCAGTACTTC; d_gene: TRBD2; abundance: .; j_gene: TRBJ2-5; v_gene: TRBV7-2
CDR3aa: CASSPAGDHEQFF; CDR3nt: TGTGCCAGCAGTCCTGCCGGAGATCATGAGCAGTTCTTC; d_gene: .; abundance: .; j_gene: TRBJ2-1; v_gene: TRBV28
CDR3aa: CAAALPGLGSRWEQFF; CDR3nt: TGTGCCGCCGCTCTTCCGGGACTAGGGAGTAGATGGGAGCAGTTCTTC; d_gene: TRBD2; abundance: .; j_gene: TRBJ2-1; v_gene: TRBV30
CDR3aa: CASSSRDAAYEQYF; CDR3nt: TGTGCCAGTAGTTCCCGGGACGCTGCCTACGAGCAGTACTTC; d_gene: .; abundance: .; j_gene: TRBJ2-7; v_gene: TRBV19
CDR3aa: CASSLGLVSYEQFF; CDR3nt: TGTGCCAGCAGTTTAGGGCTAGTGAGCTATGAGCAGTTCTTC; d_gene: .; abundance: .; j_gene: TRBJ2-1; v_gene: TRBV28